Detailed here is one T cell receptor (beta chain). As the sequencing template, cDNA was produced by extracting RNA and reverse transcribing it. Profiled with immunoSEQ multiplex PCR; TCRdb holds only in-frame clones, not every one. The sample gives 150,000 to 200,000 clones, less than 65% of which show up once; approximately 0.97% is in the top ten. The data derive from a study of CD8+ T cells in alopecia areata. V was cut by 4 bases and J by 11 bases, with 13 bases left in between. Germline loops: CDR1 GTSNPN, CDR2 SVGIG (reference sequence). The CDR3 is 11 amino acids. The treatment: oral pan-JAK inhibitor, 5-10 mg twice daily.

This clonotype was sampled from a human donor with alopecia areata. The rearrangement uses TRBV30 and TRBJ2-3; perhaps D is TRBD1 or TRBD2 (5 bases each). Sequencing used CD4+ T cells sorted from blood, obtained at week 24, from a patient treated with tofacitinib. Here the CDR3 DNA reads TGTGCCTGGAAGGGACGGAGTTGGCAGTATTTT. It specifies CAWKGRSWQYF. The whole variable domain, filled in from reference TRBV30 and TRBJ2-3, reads SQTIHQWPATLVQPVGSPLSLECTVEGTSNPNLYWYRQAAGRGLQLLFYSVGIGQISSEVPQNLSASRPQDRQFILSSKKLLLSDSGFYLCAWKGRSWQYFGPGTRLTVL.